The entry below describes one T cell receptor (beta chain). This clone's antigen is unknown. No much larger clone exists at a distance of one base, and base qualities are not known. These data originate in a study of radiotherapy plus CTLA-4 blockade in lung cancer (dated by TCRdb to 2016 to 2019). Broadly, across the study: Among enrolled patients, about 17% had an objective response and 30% to 35% reached disease control.

The study tested focal radiation therapy combined with CTLA-4 blockade (ipilimumab) in patients with chemo-refractory metastatic non-small-cell lung cancer. Overall study outcomes, separate from this receptor: Increased serum interferon-beta after radiation, together with early dynamic changes in blood T cell clones, were reported to be the strongest predictors of response. After treatment with radiotherapy and ipilimumab, TCR clones that originated in tumors expanded in peripheral blood.

The trim is 2 bases for V and 4 bases for J, with a gap of 15 bases between the germline ends. The CDR3 has 15 amino acids, counting the end cysteine and phenylalanine. The read is trimmed to its CDR3 DNA, 45 bases read in frame from base 1. CDR1 and CDR2 are drawn from the germline V gene: MNHEY, SVGAGI. Library preparation employed the immunoSEQ multiplex PCR assay. The immuneACCESS repertoire file appears here via TCRdb, limited to in-frame rearrangements. These files lack a portion of the clones; in checked studies, under half of the deficit traces to unresolved V genes, and the cause of the others is not known. This sample has 78,000 or so clones in its table, and around nine tenths of those were observed once. The top ten hold around 0.8% of the sample.

The chain uses TRBV6-5 and TRBJ2-7; TRBD1 is a possible D gene, resting on 6 matching bases. Specimen: peripheral blood, collected from a patient treated with radiotherapy plus ipilimumab. This TCR was sampled from a human donor with non-small cell lung cancer who had stable disease on radiotherapy plus ipilimumab. The CDR3 region reads CASSYGQGRIYEQYF. The base sequence is TGTGCCAGCAGTTACGGGCAGGGGCGAATTTACGAGCAGTACTTC.